A selection of T cell receptor beta chains follows, all from one sample in a study of neurological immune-mediated disorders. One entry per CDR3 protein, called by TCRdb with MiXCR from the 5' RACE reads. The table has 20,000 to 25,000 distinct CDR3 sequences, 6.5% to 8.5% seen once. Material: PBMCs. The receptors come from a woman aged 40 to 50 in good health. CDR3s include the opening cysteine and the closing phenylalanine or tryptophan. A D gene is named only where the DNA matches it firmly. Clone size is not always given. Where it is, it says once, few, many or a class for expanded clones.

d_gene,v_gene,abundance,j_gene,CDR3aa,CDR3nt
-,TRBV5-1,many,TRBJ2-1,CASSPAAVNEQFF,TGCGCCAGCAGCCCTGCGGCGGTCAATGAGCAGTTCTTC
TRBD2,TRBV5-1,many,TRBJ2-3,CASKPSGSGDTQYF,TGCGCCAGCAAGCCTAGCGGGAGTGGGGATACGCAGTATTTT
TRBD1,TRBV6-1,many,TRBJ2-1,CASRIQTGGSYNEQFF,TGTGCCAGCAGGATTCAGACAGGGGGCTCCTACAATGAGCAGTTCTTC
TRBD1,TRBV7-2,many,TRBJ2-7,CASSLEWAGGSREQYF,TGTGCCAGCAGCTTAGAGTGGGCAGGGGGTAGTAGGGAGCAGTACTTC
-,TRBV20-1,many,TRBJ1-5,CSARDLPGQPQHF,TGCAGTGCTAGAGATCTGCCGGGCCAGCCCCAGCATTTT
-,TRBV20-1,medium-sized,TRBJ1-1,CSAFGLGARTEAFF,TGCAGTGCATTTGGGTTGGGGGCCCGCACTGAAGCTTTCTTT
TRBD2,TRBV20-1,many,TRBJ2-1,CSARDGRREAGEQFF,TGCAGTGCTAGAGACGGACGGCGGGAGGCGGGTGAGCAGTTCTTC
-,TRBV20-1,many,TRBJ1-1,CSARDDGGTEAFF,TGCAGTGCTAGAGATGACGGGGGCACTGAAGCTTTCTTT
TRBD2,TRBV27,many,TRBJ2-1,CASSLRTSGRVGMGNEQFF,TGTGCCAGCAGTCTAAGGACTAGCGGGAGGGTCGGTATGGGCAATGAGCAGTTCTTC
TRBD1,TRBV7-9,many,TRBJ1-1,CASSLGQGGAFF,TGTGCCAGCAGCTTAGGCCAGGGGGGAGCTTTCTTT
-,TRBV5-1,many,TRBJ1-2,CASSSLTGSPYGYTF,TGCGCCAGCAGCTCCCTGACAGGATCTCCCTATGGCTACACCTTC
-,TRBV20-1,-,TRBJ1-5,CSARGPGNQPQHF,TGCAGTGCTAGAGGACCGGGTAATCAGCCCCAGCATTTT
TRBD2,TRBV20-1,many,TRBJ2-2,CSAKNSGRAGELFF,TGCAGTGCAAAAAATAGCGGGAGGGCCGGGGAGCTGTTTTTT
-,TRBV10-3,many,TRBJ1-6,CAIRGNLGSPLHF,TGTGCCATCAGGGGGAACCTGGGATCACCCCTCCACTTT
-,TRBV28,many,TRBJ1-3,CASSLRSTGSRSGNTIYF,TGTGCCAGCAGTTTACGCTCGACAGGTTCTCGCTCTGGAAACACCATATATTTT
-,TRBV5-5,many,TRBJ2-7,CASSFPTGTSSYEQYF,TGTGCCAGCAGCTTCCCTACAGGGACCAGCTCCTACGAGCAGTACTTC
-,TRBV4-1,many,TRBJ1-5,CASSQDPMTRSNQPQHF,TGCGCCAGCAGCCAAGATCCCATGACTAGAAGCAATCAGCCCCAGCATTTT
TRBD1,TRBV14,many,TRBJ2-3,CASSRQGSTDTQYF,TGTGCCAGCTCAAGACAGGGTAGCACAGATACGCAGTATTTT
TRBD1,TRBV29-1,many,TRBJ2-3,CSVAGQVTDTQYF,TGCAGCGTCGCGGGACAGGTCACAGATACGCAGTATTTT
-,TRBV20-1,many,TRBJ1-5,CSAREMGNNQPQHF,TGCAGTGCTAGAGAGATGGGGAACAATCAGCCCCAGCATTTT
-,TRBV6-1,many,TRBJ2-3,CASSNAPDTQYF,TGTGCCAGCAGTAATGCCCCGGATACGCAGTATTTT
TRBD1,TRBV5-5,many,TRBJ2-7,CASSEPGQGWKYF,TGTGCCAGCAGCGAACCGGGACAGGGATGGAAGTACTTC
-,TRBV7-8,many,TRBJ2-7,CASSLDRGYSYEQYF,TGTGCCAGCAGCTTAGACCGGGGCTATTCCTACGAGCAGTACTTC
TRBD2,TRBV5-5,many,TRBJ2-3,CASSLGRAGGTDTQYF,TGTGCCAGCAGCTTGGGAAGAGCGGGAGGGACAGATACGCAGTATTTT
-,TRBV5-1,many,TRBJ2-5,CASSTPPQETQYF,TGCGCCAGCAGCACCCCGCCCCAAGAGACCCAGTACTTC
-,TRBV29-1,many,TRBJ2-7,CSVEYTGSSYEQYF,TGCAGCGTTGAATACACAGGGAGCTCCTACGAGCAGTACTTC
TRBD2,TRBV20-1,many,TRBJ2-3,CSARTSGRWDTQYF,TGCAGTGCTAGGACTAGCGGGAGGTGGGATACGCAGTATTTT